The present T cell receptor beta chain was sequenced within a study of preoperative IRX-2 immunotherapy in early breast cancer. The treatment denotes: preoperative locoregional IRX-2 cytokine immunotherapy. This phase Ib study tested locoregional IRX-2 cytokine immunotherapy given before surgery. This CDR3 contains 15 residues. From germline, CDR1 is KGHSH and CDR2 LQKENI. Trimming removed 4 bases from V and 4 bases from J; junction bases left unmatched: 6. Here immunoSEQ multiplex PCR was the method, and the copy in TCRdb shows in-frame clones only, minus some. Found here are fewer than 25,000 clones, approximately 90% of them singletons; the top ten hold roughly 30%.

V usage is TRBV18 and J usage is TRBJ2-5; TRBD2 matches at 10 bases. Specimen: tumor tissue, collected after IRX-2 immunotherapy. This TCR derives from a human donor with breast cancer. As DNA, the CDR3 is TGTGCCAGCTCACTCAGCGGGGGGGCCGGAGAGACCCAGTACTTC. Its translation: CASSLSGGAGETQYF.